This TCR beta chain was identified in a study of cytomegalovirus exposure and HLA in healthy donors. Study context: A prior analysis found about 110 million unique TCR beta sequences from around 180 million T cells. Study results and limitations: The authors later found HLA-associated TCR beta chains more clonally expanded than equally common others.

The junction had 19 bases not matched to a gene; V was cut back by 4 bases and J by 0 bases. Per the germline V gene, CDR1 is SGHVS and CDR2 is FQNEAQ. The CDR3 sequence is 20 residues long. The donors comprised healthy bone marrow donors. Use of 60 Vbeta and 13 Jbeta primers characterized the PCR. The repertoire was sequenced with immunoSEQ multiplex PCR; TCRdb's copy has only in-frame clones and lacks some. Found here are 120,000 to 150,000 clones, 55% to 70% of them singletons; the top ten hold about 3%. About this clone: Antigen specificity is unknown.

This TCR came from a woman aged 30 to 39 in good health and CMV-seropositive. Input material: PBMCs. V gene TRBV7-8 combines with J gene TRBJ1-1; 8 positions agree with TRBD1. CDR3 sequence: CASSSKQGEGTTTLNTEAFF. The CDR3 DNA is TGTGCCAGCAGCTCCAAACAGGGGGAAGGAACTACGACCTTGAACACTGAAGCTTTCTTT.